The 8 T cell receptor beta chains presented below share a single source sample, sequenced in a study of CD8+CD57+ T cells in acquired aplastic anemia. CD8+CD57+ cell expansion had been shown by flow cytometry in patients chosen for sequencing. TCR beta VDJ and CDR3 were profiled, and genomic DNA was the template. TCRdb called the reads again in MiXCR, with one record for every CDR3 protein. The sample has about 200,000 distinct CDR3 sequences; about 62% are singletons. The specimen was sorted CD4+, CD8+, or CD8+CD57+ T cells (not recorded which) from PBMCs. These receptors all come from a human donor with aplastic anemia.

This clonotype showed up just a few times. This chain uses TRBV29-1 with TRBJ2-1; 13 positions agree with TRBD2. In germline, CDR1 is SQVTM, CDR2 ANQGSEA. The CDR3 loop spans 14 amino acids. V was pared by 3 bases and J by 10 bases, with 6 bases of the junction left unmatched. Written as DNA, the CDR3 is TGCAGCGTTGATTGGAGGGGACTAGCGGGGGAGCAGTTCTTC. Translation: CSVDWRGLAGEQFF.

This clonotype was recorded only once. CDR3 DNA sequence: TGTGCCACCAGCAGGTGGGCCACCTACGAGCAGTACTTC. As protein: CATSRWATYEQYF. The rearrangement uses TRBV15 and TRBJ2-7; D uncertain. CDR3 length equals 13 residues. In germline, CDR1 is LNHNV, CDR2 YYDKDF (reference sequence). Trimming pared 3 bases from V and 2 bases from J, leaving 8 bases between.

This chain uses TRBV20-1 with TRBJ2-7; tentatively, D is TRBD1 (5 bases). The CDR3 runs 12 residues. The germline V and J ends were trimmed by 7 bases and 5 bases, with 15 bases remaining between them. The germline V gene has CDR1 DFQATT and CDR2 SNEGSKA (reference sequence). The CDR3, as DNA: TGCAGTGGAACGCAGGGTTGGGACGAGCAGTACTTC. This codes for CSGTQGWDEQYF.

This chain links TRBV4-2 with TRBJ2-7, with a tentative D call TRBD1 (6 bases). Germline CDR1 and CDR2: LGHNA and YNFKEQ. V was cut by 1 base and J by 1 base, with 11 bases left in between. This CDR3 is built from 15 residues. CDR3 DNA: TGTGCCAGCAGCCAAGCGTCGGGACAATCCTACGAGCAGTACTTC. The encoded protein is CASSQASGQSYEQYF.

The chain combines TRBV11-3 with TRBJ2-2; 10 bases map to TRBD2. The V and J ends lost 1 base and 2 bases, in that order; junction bases with no gene match: 1. CDR3 length: 16 amino acids. Germline CDR1 SGHNT, CDR2 YENEEA. For the CDR3, the DNA is TGTGCCAGCAGCTTAGTACTAGCGGGAAACACCGGGGAGCTGTTTTTT. This translates into CASSLVLAGNTGELFF.

The J gene is TRBJ2-1, the V gene TRBV24-1, with D possibly TRBD2 on 6 matching bases. Germline V gene lookup returns CDR1 KGHDR and CDR2 SFDVKD. V was cut by 5 bases and J by 0 bases, with 19 bases left in between. The CDR3 totals 18 residues. The chain's CDR3 is CATSGGLTRPHSYNEQFF. In nucleotides, the CDR3 is TGTGCCACCAGTGGGGGATTGACTAGACCCCACTCCTACAATGAGCAGTTCTTC.

The chain couples TRBV5-1 to TRBJ2-7; no clear D gene. The germline V gene encodes CDR1 SGHRS and CDR2 YFSETQ. Trimming cost V 1 base and J 3 bases, with 14 bases left between them. CDR3 length equals 15 residues. The CDR3 coding sequence is TGCGCCAGCAGCTTGACGTACAGAACACTCTACGAGCAGTACTTC. Residues: CASSLTYRTLYEQYF. The full variable domain, its missing parts supplied by reference TRBV5-1 and TRBJ2-7, is KAGVTQTPRYLIKTRGQQVTLSCSPISGHRSVSWYQQTPGQGLQFLFEYFSETQRNKGNFPGRFSGRQFSNSRSEMNVSTLELGDSALYLCASSLTYRTLYEQYFGPGTRLTVT.

The chain uses TRBV20-1 and TRBJ2-7, with a weak D call TRBD1 (6 bases). V was clipped by 3 bases and J by 6 bases, with 18 bases between them. The CDR3 is 14 amino acids. CDR1 and CDR2 from the germline V gene are DFQATT and SNEGSKA (reference sequence). The CDR3 DNA reads TGCAGTGCTAGTGGGACATTTGGTGCACGCGAGCAGTACTTC. Protein sequence: CSASGTFGAREQYF.